A selection of T cell receptor beta chains follows, all from one sample in a study of beta chain features in type 1 diabetes. Assay used: immunoSEQ multiplex PCR; TCRdb lists only in-frame clones, some missing. The table lists approximately 730,000 clones, around 15% of them singletons, with less than 0.025% in the top ten. The material sequenced was naive CD4+ T cells from blood. Source of these receptors: a young man with type 1 diabetes. Each CDR3 is given with its conserved first and last residue. A D gene is named only where the DNA matches it firmly. Clone sizes are given selectively: once, few, many, or a class where the clone is expanded.

>-|TRBV7-8|-|TRBJ1-1
CASSTGTANTEAFF
TGTGCCAGCAGTACCGGGACTGCGAACACTGAAGCTTTCTTT
>-|TRBV15|-|TRBJ2-5
CATSRDGGAGKVGETQYF
TGTGCCACCAGCAGAGATGGGGGGGCAGGGAAGGTCGGAGAGACCCAGTACTTC
>few|TRBV14|TRBD1|TRBJ2-5
CASSSSGTGGIRETQYF
TGTGCCAGCAGCTCCTCCGGGACAGGGGGCATTAGAGAGACCCAGTACTTC
>-|TRBV30|-|TRBJ1-5
CAWTHSSNQPQHF
TGTGCCTGGACCCACAGTAGCAATCAGCCCCAGCATTTT
>few|TRBV7-9|TRBD1|TRBJ1-1
CASSLGWGQEEAFF
TGTGCCAGCAGCTTAGGGTGGGGACAGGAAGAAGCTTTCTTT
>-|TRBV14|-|TRBJ2-7
CASSRILSGGAYEQYF
TGTGCCAGCAGTCGTATCTTATCGGGGGGCGCTTACGAGCAGTACTTC
>few|TRBV6-5|-|TRBJ2-3
CASSYSGTGTDTQYF
TGTGCCAGCAGTTACTCCGGAACCGGGACAGATACGCAGTATTTT
>-|TRBV2|TRBD1|TRBJ2-1
CASSETGGNEQFF
TGTGCCAGCAGTGAAACAGGGGGCAATGAGCAGTTCTTC
>few|TRBV25-1|-|TRBJ2-1
CASRETGTGNEQFF
TGTGCCAGCAGGGAGACCGGGACGGGGAATGAGCAGTTCTTC
>-|TRBV6-1|-|TRBJ1-6
CASSVGRNLNGSPLHF
TGTGCCAGCAGTGTTGGACGGAACCTCAACGGTTCACCCCTCCACTTT
>-|TRBV30|-|TRBJ1-3
CACCGNTIYF
TGTGCCTGTTGCGGGAACACCATATATTTT
>few|TRBV6-5|TRBD2|TRBJ2-3
CASSSSGSGGTQYF
TGTGCCAGCAGTTCATCCGGGTCGGGAGGGACGCAGTATTTT
>-|TRBV30|-|TRBJ1-5
CAWSGDQTLGNSPQHF
TGTGCCTGGAGTGGGGATCAAACCCTAGGAAATTCGCCCCAGCATTTT
>-|TRBV6-5|TRBD1|TRBJ1-6
CASSYTERQGSTLHF
TGTGCCAGCAGTTACACCGAGCGACAGGGCTCCACCCTCCACTTT
>-|TRBV4-2|-|TRBJ2-1
CASSQDNPSRGEQFF
TGTGCCAGCAGCCAAGATAACCCTTCTAGGGGGGAGCAGTTCTTC
>-|TRBV6-5|-|TRBJ2-3
CAISEGSTDTQYF
TGTGCCATCAGTGAGGGCAGCACAGATACGCAGTATTTT